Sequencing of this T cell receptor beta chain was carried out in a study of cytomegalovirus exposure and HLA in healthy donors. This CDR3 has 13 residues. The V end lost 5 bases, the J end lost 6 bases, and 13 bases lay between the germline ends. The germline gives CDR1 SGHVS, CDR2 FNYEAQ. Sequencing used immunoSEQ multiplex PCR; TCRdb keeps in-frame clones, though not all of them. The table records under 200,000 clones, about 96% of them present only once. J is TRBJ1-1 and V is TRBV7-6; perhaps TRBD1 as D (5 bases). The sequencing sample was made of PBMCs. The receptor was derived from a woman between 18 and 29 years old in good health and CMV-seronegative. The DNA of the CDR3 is TGTGCCAGCAGCCGGGGGGGTAACGCTGAAGCTTTCTTT. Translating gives CASSRGGNAEAFF.